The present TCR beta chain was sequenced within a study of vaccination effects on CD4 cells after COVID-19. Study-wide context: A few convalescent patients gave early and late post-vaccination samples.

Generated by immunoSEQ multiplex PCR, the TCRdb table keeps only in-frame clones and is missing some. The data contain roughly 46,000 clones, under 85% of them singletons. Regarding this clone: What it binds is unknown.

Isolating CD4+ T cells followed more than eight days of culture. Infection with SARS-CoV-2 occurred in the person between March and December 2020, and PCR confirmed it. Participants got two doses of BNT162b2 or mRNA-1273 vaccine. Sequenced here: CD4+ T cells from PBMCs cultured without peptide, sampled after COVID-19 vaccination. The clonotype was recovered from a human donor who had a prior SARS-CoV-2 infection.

DNA of the CDR3: TGTGCCAGTAGTATAGGAGGGGGCGGTGATCAGCCCCAGCATTTT. It specifies CASSIGGGGDQPQHF. This chain uses TRBV19 with TRBJ1-5, with 7 bases that match TRBD1. The CDR3 has 15 residues. From germline, CDR1 is LNHDA and CDR2 SQIVND (reference sequence). Trimming cost V 1 base and J 5 bases; bases outside gene matches: 5.